This T cell receptor (beta chain) was documented in a study of sequential checkpoint blockade in melanoma (dated by TCRdb to between 2018 and 2021). General notes on the study: Patients were randomized 1:1 to first-line nivolumab followed by ipilimumab (arm A) or ipilimumab followed by nivolumab (arm B). Maintenance nivolumab was given following each of the two trial sequences. The paper as a whole reports these results and caveats: Validation of the response-prediction model combining TCR metrics and mutation burden is needed in larger, independent patient cohorts.

TCRbeta CDR3 regions were immunosequenced from genomic DNA with the immunoSEQ Assay. Before high-throughput sequencing, the genomic DNA was amplified using bias-controlled multiplex PCR. In the paper's pipeline: To quantify the absolute abundance of each unique TCRbeta CDR3 region, the sequences were collapsed and filtered. Clonality, defined as 1 minus Pielou's evenness, was calculated using only productive rearrangements. Clones with significantly greater frequencies in on-treatment versus baseline samples were identified using a previously published method. Imported from immuneACCESS, the table was reduced by TCRdb to in-frame sequences with V and J called. These copies leave out some clones; in studies compared against another copy, an unresolved V gene accounts for under half, and the cause of the remainder is not known. The DNA was the basis for D and trimming; V, J and clone size are from that table. Counted in this sample were 21,000 or so clones; about 82% of them appeared once. The leading ten clones occupy 10% of the sample.

The CDR3 goes from the cysteine to the phenylalanine over 15 residues. Only CDR3 DNA remains: 45 bases, in frame from the first base. V is pared back by 5 bases and J by 7 bases, with 17 bases lying between the germline termini. Reading the germline V gene (reference sequence) gives CDR1 SEHNR and CDR2 FQNEAQ. Regarding this clone: What this receptor recognizes is not known. Qualities for individual bases were not recorded, and no much larger clone is one base off.

The sample's treatment or condition label, in plain terms: randomized to nivolumab then ipilimumab (arm A) or the reverse (arm B). Prior DNA-damaging chemotherapy had not been received by any trial patient. Thawed PBMCs were sorted on a FACS Aria II flow cytometer to isolate live CD3+CD8+ cells negative for CD19 and CD56. CheckMate 064, a randomized, open-label phase II trial of sequential checkpoint blockade, was the source of the samples, all of which came from patients with melanoma. Peripheral blood mononuclear cells were obtained through leukapheresis, purified using Ficoll-Paque, and frozen in human serum containing roughly 10% DMSO. Immediately after sorting, the purity of sorted blood CD3+CD8+ cells was verified to be >95%, after which DNA was extracted.

The material sequenced was CD8+ T cells sorted from blood (inferred from file names), taken from a patient given nivolumab and ipilimumab in sequence. This sequence originates from a human donor with melanoma. The rearrangement joined TRBV7-9 to TRBJ1-4, with TRBD1 tentatively as D gene (6 bases match). This receptor has the CDR3 CASSQEGSRGEKLFF. The nucleotide sequence reads as follows: TGTGCCAGCAGCCAAGAGGGGAGCAGGGGTGAAAAACTGTTTTTT. Reference TRBV7-9 and TRBJ1-4 proteins supply the regions before and after the CDR3; the full variable domain is: DTGVSQNPRHKITKRGQNVTFRCDPISEHNRLYWYRQTLGQGPEFLTYFQNEAQLEKSRLLSDRFSAERPKGSFSTLEIQRTEQGDSAMYLCASSQEGSRGEKLFFGSGTQLSVL.